This T cell receptor (beta chain) was recorded in a study of patients and donors after allogeneic stem cell transplantation. The CDR3 runs to 16 residues. Germline V CDR1 and CDR2: PRHDT, FYEKMQ (reference sequence). V was trimmed by 5 bases and J by 3 bases, leaving 19 bases between them. TCRdb passed the RT-PCR reads through MiXCR, listing each CDR3 protein once. Here the sample spans approximately 200,000 distinct CDR3 sequences, less than 45% being singletons. This TCR came from a human donor who was either an allogeneic HSCT recipient or a stem cell or donor lymphocyte infusion donor (not recorded which). It is not recorded whose cells these are; they may come from a transplant donor. The specimen was blood, either unsorted or a sorted T cell fraction (not recorded which). The J gene is TRBJ1-2, the V gene TRBV13, with TRBD1 as a possible D gene (6 bases). The CDR3 region is CASSPTGTLVDYGYTF. The CDR3 DNA reads TGTGCCAGCAGCCCGACAGGAACCCTGGTAGACTATGGCTACACCTTC.